These 9 T cell receptor beta chains originate from one sample sequenced in a study of blood T cell repertoires in COVID-19. Measured with immunoSEQ multiplex PCR; TCRdb has only the in-frame clones, and not every one. The table has fewer than 200,000 clones, over 65% seen once; the top ten hold about 3%. The sample consisted of peripheral blood. The receptor source for this set is a woman older than 75 with acute or convalescent COVID-19.

V is TRBV10-3 and J is TRBJ2-5, with TRBD2 identical over 13 bases. Per germline, CDR1 ENHRY and CDR2 SYGVKD. V gave up 5 bases and J gave up 4 bases; unmatched junction bases: 4. The CDR3 contains 15 residues. The CDR3 sequence: CAISSGLAGAETQYF. Here the CDR3 DNA reads TGTGCCATCAGTTCCGGACTAGCGGGAGCAGAGACCCAGTACTTC.

The chain links TRBV2 to TRBJ1-4; weak D call: TRBD1 (5 bases). The CDR3 contains 13 residues. V lost 10 bases to trimming and J lost 7 bases, with 16 bases between them. Germline loops: CDR1 SNHLY, CDR2 FYNNEI. Here the CDR3 DNA reads TGTGCCACGTCTAACGGGGGGGGTGAAAAACTGTTTTTT. Encoded protein: CATSNGGGEKLFF. The variable domain in full, completed from reference TRBV2 and TRBJ1-4, reads EPEVTQTPSHQVTQMGQEVILRCVPISNHLYFYWYRQILGQKVEFLVSFYNNEISEKSEIFDDQFSVERPDGSNFTLKIRSTKLEDSAMYFCATSNGGGEKLFFGSGTQLSVL.

Turning to this clone: A read error may produce the germline difference seen at one junction end. The chain joins TRBV28 to TRBJ2-1, with no clear D. This CDR3 spans 13 amino acids. Germline assignment: CDR1 MDHEN and CDR2 SYDVKM. In DNA form, the CDR3 reads TGTGCCAGCAGCTATATCTCCTGCAATGAGCAGTTCTTC. It codes for CASSYISCNEQFF.

The chain carries TRBV5-4 and TRBJ1-4; weak D call: TRBD1 (6 bases). CDR3 length: 16 amino acids. The V and J ends lost 3 bases and 7 bases respectively, with 19 bases between them. Germline CDR1 SGHNT, CDR2 YYREEE (reference sequence). In nucleotides, the CDR3 is TGTGCCAGCAGCTCGACGGGACAACCAAAGGGTGAAAAACTGTTTTTT. Its protein is CASSSTGQPKGEKLFF.

This chain links TRBV21-1 with TRBJ2-1; the table's D call, TRBD2, was not checked against the DNA. TRBV21-1 is noted as a pseudogene. The CDR3 runs 13 residues. The CDR3 DNA reads TGTGCCAGCAGATGGGGGGTTTGCAATGAGCAGTTCTTC. It encodes CASRWGVCNEQFF.

V gene TRBV10-3 combines with J gene TRBJ2-2; TRBD2 matches at 7 bases. The CDR3 has 15 residues. Looked up from germline, CDR1 is ENHRY and CDR2 is SYGVKD. The ends lost 8 bases at V and 0 bases at J; junction bases unmatched: 6. The CDR3 nucleotides read TGTGCCATCTCCAGTAGCGGGTCGAACACCGGGGAGCTGTTTTTT. Amino acid sequence: CAISSSGSNTGELFF.

The chain recombines TRBV20-1 with TRBJ2-1; no definite D call. CDR3 length equals 11 residues. Germline V gene sequence: CDR1 DFQATT, CDR2 SNEGSKA (reference sequence). Trimming cost V 5 bases and J 5 bases, with 7 bases left between them. The CDR3 nucleotides read TGCAGTGCTCCTTTAGACAATGAGCAGTTCTTC. It translates to CSAPLDNEQFF.

The chain joins TRBV18 to TRBJ2-6, with D perhaps TRBD1 (6 bases). V lost 2 bases to trimming and J lost 0 bases, with 14 bases between them. CDR3 size: 18 residues. The germline V gene encodes CDR1 KGHSH and CDR2 LQKENI. CDR3 sequence (DNA): TGTGCCAGCTCACCATTCCGGGACACCACCTCTGGGGCCAACGTCCTGACTTTC. Protein sequence: CASSPFRDTTSGANVLTF.

The genes are TRBV28 and TRBJ1-1; 9 bases map to TRBD1. V lost 5 bases, J lost 6 bases, and 16 bases stayed unmatched. CDR1 is MDHEN and CDR2 is SYDVKM in the germline V gene. The CDR3 is made up of 17 amino acids. This chain's CDR3 is CASSPGTGRLGEPEAFF. The CDR3 nucleotides read TGTGCCAGCAGTCCCGGGACAGGGCGACTGGGGGAACCTGAAGCTTTCTTT.